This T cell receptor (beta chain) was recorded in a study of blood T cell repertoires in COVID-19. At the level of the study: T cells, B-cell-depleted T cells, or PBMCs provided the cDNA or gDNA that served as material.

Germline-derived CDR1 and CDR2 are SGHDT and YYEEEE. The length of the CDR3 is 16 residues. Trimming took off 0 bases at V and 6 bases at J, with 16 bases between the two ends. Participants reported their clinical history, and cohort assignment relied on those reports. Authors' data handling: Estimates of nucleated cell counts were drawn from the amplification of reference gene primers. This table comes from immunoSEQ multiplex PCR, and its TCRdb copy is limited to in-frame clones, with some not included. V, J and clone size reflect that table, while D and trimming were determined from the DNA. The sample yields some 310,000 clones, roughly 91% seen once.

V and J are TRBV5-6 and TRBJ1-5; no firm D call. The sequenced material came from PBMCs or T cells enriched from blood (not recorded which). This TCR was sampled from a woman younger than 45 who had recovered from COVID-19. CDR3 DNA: TGTGCCAGCAGCTTGGCCCGGGGTGGTGAGAGTCAGCCCCAGCATTTT. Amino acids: CASSLARGGESQPQHF. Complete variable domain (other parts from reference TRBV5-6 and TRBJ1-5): DAGVTQSPTHLIKTRGQQVTLRCSPKSGHDTVSWYQQALGQGPQFIFQYYEEEERQRGNFPDRFSGHQFPNYSSELNVNALLLGDSALYLCASSLARGGESQPQHFGDGTRLSIL.